The T cell receptor beta chain described here comes from a study of PD-1 blockade in classical Hodgkin lymphoma. Each patient experienced a relapse that followed autologous stem cell transplantation, and brentuximab vedotin exposure varied. Here immunoSEQ multiplex PCR was the method, and the copy in TCRdb shows in-frame clones only, minus some. The data contain some 28,000 clones, approximately 82% of them singletons. This receptor was obtained from a human donor with classical Hodgkin lymphoma. Specimen: peripheral blood mononuclear cells (PBMCs), collected before the second cycle of nivolumab.

As DNA, the CDR3 is TGTGCCAGCAGTTACTCGATTAGGGGCGATGAGCAGTTCTTC. The encoded protein is CASSYSIRGDEQFF. V usage is TRBV6-6 and J usage is TRBJ2-1; weak D call: TRBD1 (5 bases). The V end was cut by 0 bases, the J end by 8 bases, with 11 bases between. Germline V gene sequence: CDR1 MNHNY, CDR2 SVGAGI (reference sequence). CDR3 length: 14 residues.